Included here is one TCR beta chain sequence, with context. Its antigen is unknown. In the authors' workflow: Filtering of immunoSEQ junctional sequences could not match full-length read filtering. Assay: immunoSEQ multiplex PCR; the TCRdb copy retains only in-frame clones and omits some. That table is the source of V, J and clone size, and D and trimming were worked out from the DNA. The table shows about 380,000 clones, with about 97% occurring only once. These data originate in a study of shared clonotypes between healthy human individuals. Findings of the study overall: Non-shared clonotypes had lower generation probabilities than those shared by all four donors.

Caucasian adults living in Nashville, Tennessee, provided all samples. The junction had 6 bases not matched to a gene; V was cut back by 0 bases and J by 5 bases. The CDR3 totals 16 residues. Germline V gene sequence: CDR1 SNHLY, CDR2 FYNNEI. The TCR originated in a man aged 25 to 40 in good health. Sequenced sample: memory CD8+ T cells sorted from blood. The sample's subset: CD45RO+ cells pooled with CCR7-negative TemRA cells. The chain couples TRBV2 to TRBJ2-3, with TRBD2 matching over 9 bases. In nucleotides, the CDR3 is TGTGCCAGCAGTGAAGCGCGCGGGAGGGGTGTAGATACGCAGTATTTT. It is translated as CASSEARGRGVDTQYF.